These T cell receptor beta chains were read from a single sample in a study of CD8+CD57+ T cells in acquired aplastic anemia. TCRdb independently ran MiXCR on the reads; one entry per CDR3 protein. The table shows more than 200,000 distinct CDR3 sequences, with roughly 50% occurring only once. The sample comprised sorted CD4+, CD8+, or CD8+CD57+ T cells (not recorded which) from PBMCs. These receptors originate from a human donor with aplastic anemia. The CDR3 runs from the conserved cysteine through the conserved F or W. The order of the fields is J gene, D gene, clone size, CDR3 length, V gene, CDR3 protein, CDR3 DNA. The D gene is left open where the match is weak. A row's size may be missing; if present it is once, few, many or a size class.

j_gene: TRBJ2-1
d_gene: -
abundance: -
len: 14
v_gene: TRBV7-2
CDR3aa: CASSLSSRANEQFF
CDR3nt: TGTGCCAGCAGCTTAAGCTCCAGGGCAAATGAGCAGTTCTTC

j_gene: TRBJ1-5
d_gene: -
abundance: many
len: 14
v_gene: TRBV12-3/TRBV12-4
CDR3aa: CASSPEGSYQPQHF
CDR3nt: TGTGCCAGCAGTCCCGAGGGTTCCTATCAGCCCCAGCATTTT

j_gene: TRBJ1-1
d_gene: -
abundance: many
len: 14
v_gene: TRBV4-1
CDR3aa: CASSRGLGGTEAFF
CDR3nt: TGCGCCAGCAGCCGGGGGCTAGGGGGCACTGAAGCTTTCTTT

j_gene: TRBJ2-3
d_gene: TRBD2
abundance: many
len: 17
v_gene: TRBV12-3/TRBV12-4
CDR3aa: CASSSGLAGTSTDTQYF
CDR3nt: TGTGCCAGCAGCTCGGGACTAGCGGGGACAAGCACAGATACGCAGTATTTT

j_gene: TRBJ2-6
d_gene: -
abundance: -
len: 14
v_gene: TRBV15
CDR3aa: CATSRSRLTNVLTF
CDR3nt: TGTGCCACCAGCAGATCAAGGCTTACCAACGTCCTGACTTTC

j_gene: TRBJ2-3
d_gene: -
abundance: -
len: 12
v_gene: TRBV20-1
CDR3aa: CSASVSTDTQYF
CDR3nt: TGCAGTGCTAGTGTCAGCACAGATACGCAGTATTTT

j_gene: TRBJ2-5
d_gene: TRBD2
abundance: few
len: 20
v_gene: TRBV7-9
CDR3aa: CASSFELGLAGVGGGETQNF
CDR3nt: TGTGCCAGCAGCTTCGAGTTGGGACTAGCGGGGGTAGGAGGGGGGGAGACCCAGAACTTC

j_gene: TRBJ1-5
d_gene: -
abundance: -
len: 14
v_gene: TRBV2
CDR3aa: CASSRAGGNQPQHF
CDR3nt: TGTGCCAGCAGTAGAGCGGGGGGCAATCAGCCCCAGCATTTT

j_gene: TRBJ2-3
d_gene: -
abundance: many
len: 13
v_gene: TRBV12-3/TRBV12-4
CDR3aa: CASSLGWADTQYF
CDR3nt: TGTGCCAGCAGTTTGGGGTGGGCAGATACGCAGTATTTT

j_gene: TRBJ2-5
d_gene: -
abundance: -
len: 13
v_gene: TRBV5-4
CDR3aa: CASSLSQLETQYF
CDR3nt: TGTGCCAGCAGCTTGAGTCAGTTAGAGACCCAGTACTTC

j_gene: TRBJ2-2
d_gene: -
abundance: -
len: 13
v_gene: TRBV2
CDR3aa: CASKMAGARELFF
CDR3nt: TGTGCCAGCAAGATGGCAGGGGCCAGGGAGCTGTTTTTT

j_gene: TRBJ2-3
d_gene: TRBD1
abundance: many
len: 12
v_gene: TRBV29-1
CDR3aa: CSLGTGRNTQYF
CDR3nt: TGCAGCCTGGGGACAGGGCGGAATACGCAGTATTTT

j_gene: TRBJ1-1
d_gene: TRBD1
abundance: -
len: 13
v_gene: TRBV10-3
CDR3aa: CAIQTGVNTEAFF
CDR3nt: TGTGCCATCCAGACAGGGGTGAACACTGAAGCTTTCTTT

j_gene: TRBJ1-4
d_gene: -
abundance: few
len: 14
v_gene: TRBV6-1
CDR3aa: CASNLQGIREKLFF
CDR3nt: TGTGCCAGCAATTTACAGGGAATTCGTGAAAAACTGTTTTTT

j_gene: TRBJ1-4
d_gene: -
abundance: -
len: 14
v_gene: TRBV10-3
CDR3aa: CAIRAGGHSEKLFF
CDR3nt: TGTGCCATCAGAGCCGGGGGGCACAGTGAAAAACTGTTTTTT

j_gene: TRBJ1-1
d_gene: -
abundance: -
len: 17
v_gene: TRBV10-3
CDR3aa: CAISENPTFRMRTEAFF
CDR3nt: TGTGCCATCAGTGAGAATCCCACCTTCAGGATGAGGACTGAAGCTTTCTTT

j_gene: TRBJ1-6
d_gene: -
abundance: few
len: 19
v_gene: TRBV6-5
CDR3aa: CASSYWPGRGRSYNSPLHF
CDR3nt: TGTGCCAGCAGTTACTGGCCCGGCAGGGGACGCTCCTATAATTCACCCCTCCACTTT

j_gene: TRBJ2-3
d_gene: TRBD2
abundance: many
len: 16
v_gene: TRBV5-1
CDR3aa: CASSLGPRGATDTQYF
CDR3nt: TGCGCCAGCAGCTTGGGGCCGCGGGGGGCCACAGATACGCAGTATTTT

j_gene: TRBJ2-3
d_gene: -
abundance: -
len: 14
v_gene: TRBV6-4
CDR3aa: CASSDSSGTGTQYF
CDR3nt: TGTGCCAGCAGTGACTCGAGTGGCACAGGTACGCAGTATTTC

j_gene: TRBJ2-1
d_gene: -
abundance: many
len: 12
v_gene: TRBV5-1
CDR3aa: CASSSTGDEQFF
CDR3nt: TGCGCCAGCAGCTCGACTGGGGATGAGCAGTTCTTC

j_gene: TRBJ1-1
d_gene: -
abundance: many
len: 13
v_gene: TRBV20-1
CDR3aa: CSGRYSMNTEAFF
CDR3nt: TGCAGTGGGAGATATAGTATGAACACTGAAGCTTTCTTT

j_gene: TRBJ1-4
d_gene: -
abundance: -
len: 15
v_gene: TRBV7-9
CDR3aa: CASSLAETTNEKLFF
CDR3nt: TGTGCCAGCAGCTTAGCTGAAACAACTAATGAAAAACTGTTTTTT

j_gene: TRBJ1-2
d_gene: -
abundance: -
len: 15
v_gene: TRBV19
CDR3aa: CASSRTGPSGYGYTF
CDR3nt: TGTGCCAGTAGTAGAACAGGTCCCAGCGGCTATGGCTACACCTTC

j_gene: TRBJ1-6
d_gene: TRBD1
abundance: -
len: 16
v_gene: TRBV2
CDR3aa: CASSERSGGLNSPLHF
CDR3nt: TGTGCCAGCAGTGAAAGGTCAGGGGGCTTAAATTCACCCCTCCACTTT

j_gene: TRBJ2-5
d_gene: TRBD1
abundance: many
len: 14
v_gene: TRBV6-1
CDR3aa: CASSENTGGETQYF
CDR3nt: TGTGCCAGCAGTGAAAACACAGGGGGGGAGACCCAGTACTTC

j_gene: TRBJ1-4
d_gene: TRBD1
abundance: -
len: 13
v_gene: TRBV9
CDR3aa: CASSQGQIEKLFF
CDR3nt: TGTGCCAGCAGCCAGGGACAGATTGAAAAACTGTTTTTT

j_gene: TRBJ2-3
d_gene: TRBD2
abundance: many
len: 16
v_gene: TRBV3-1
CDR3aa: CASSPRTSGEGDTQYF
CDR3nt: TGTGCCAGCAGCCCCAGGACTAGCGGGGAGGGAGATACGCAGTATTTT

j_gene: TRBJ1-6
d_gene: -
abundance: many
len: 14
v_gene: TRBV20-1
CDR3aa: CSARSPGLDSPLHF
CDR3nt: TGCAGTGCTAGATCCCCGGGATTAGATTCACCCCTCCACTTT

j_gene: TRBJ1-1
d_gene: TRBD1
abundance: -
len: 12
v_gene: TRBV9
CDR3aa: CASSARGTEAFF
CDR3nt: TGTGCCAGCAGCGCCAGGGGGACTGAAGCTTTCTTT

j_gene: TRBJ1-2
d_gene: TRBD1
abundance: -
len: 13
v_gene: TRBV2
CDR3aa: CASKTGENYGYTF
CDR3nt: TGTGCCAGTAAGACAGGGGAGAACTATGGCTACACCTTC

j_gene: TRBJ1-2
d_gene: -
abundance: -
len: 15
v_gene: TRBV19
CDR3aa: CASNSRRRINYGYTF
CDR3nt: TGTGCCAGTAACAGCCGCCGGCGGATTAACTATGGCTACACCTTC

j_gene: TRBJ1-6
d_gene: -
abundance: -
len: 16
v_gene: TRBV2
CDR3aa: CASSNTGGRGNSPLHF
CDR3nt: TGTGCCAGCAGCAACACGGGGGGCCGAGGAAATTCACCCCTCCACTTT

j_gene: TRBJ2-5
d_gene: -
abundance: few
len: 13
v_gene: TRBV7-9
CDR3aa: CASNRGGRETQYF
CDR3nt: TGTGCCAGCAACAGGGGAGGTAGAGAGACCCAGTACTTC

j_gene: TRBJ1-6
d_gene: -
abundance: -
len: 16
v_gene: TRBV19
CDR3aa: CASSPAVSSYNSPLHF
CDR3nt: TGTGCCAGTAGCCCAGCGGTTAGCTCCTATAATTCACCCCTCCACTTT

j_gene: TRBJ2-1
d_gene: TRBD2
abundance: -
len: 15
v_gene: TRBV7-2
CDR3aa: CASSRGLAAYNEQFF
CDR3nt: TGTGCCAGCAGCAGGGGACTAGCGGCCTACAATGAGCAGTTCTTC

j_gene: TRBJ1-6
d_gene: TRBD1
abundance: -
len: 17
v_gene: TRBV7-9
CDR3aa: CASSPPGQGAGNSPLHF
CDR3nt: TGTGCCAGCAGCCCGCCGGGACAGGGGGCCGGTAATTCACCCCTCCACTTT

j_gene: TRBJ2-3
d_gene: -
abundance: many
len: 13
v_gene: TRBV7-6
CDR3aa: CASSPDPPDTQYF
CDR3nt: TGTGCCAGCAGCCCCGACCCCCCGGATACGCAGTATTTT

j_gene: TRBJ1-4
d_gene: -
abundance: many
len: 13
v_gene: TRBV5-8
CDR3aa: CASSFQANEKLFF
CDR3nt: TGTGCCAGCAGCTTTCAGGCTAATGAAAAACTGTTTTTT

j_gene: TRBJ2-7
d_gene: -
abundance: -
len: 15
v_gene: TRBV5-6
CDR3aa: CASSLILWGTYEQYF
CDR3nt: TGTGCCAGCAGCTTGATTCTTTGGGGGACCTACGAGCAGTACTTC

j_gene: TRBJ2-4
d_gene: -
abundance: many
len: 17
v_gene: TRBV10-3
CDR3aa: CAISESRQPVAKNIQYF
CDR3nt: TGTGCCATCAGTGAGTCGAGACAGCCCGTAGCCAAAAACATTCAGTACTTC

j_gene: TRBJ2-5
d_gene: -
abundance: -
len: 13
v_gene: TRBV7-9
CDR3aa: CVRWIFRVETQYF
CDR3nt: TGTGTGCGCTGGATCTTCAGAGTGGAGACCCAGTACTTC

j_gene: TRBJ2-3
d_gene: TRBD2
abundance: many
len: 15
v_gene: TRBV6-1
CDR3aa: CASRNIAGGTDTQYF
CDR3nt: TGTGCCAGCAGGAATATAGCGGGGGGCACAGATACGCAGTATTTT

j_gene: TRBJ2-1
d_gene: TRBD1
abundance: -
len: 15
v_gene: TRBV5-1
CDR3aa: CASSLGTGGDDEQFF
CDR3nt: TGTGCCAGCAGCTTGGGGACAGGGGGAGACGATGAGCAGTTCTTC

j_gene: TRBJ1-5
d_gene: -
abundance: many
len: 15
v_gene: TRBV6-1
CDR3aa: CASMPQGQSAQPQHF
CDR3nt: TGTGCCAGCATGCCCCAGGGTCAGTCCGCTCAGCCCCAGCATTTT

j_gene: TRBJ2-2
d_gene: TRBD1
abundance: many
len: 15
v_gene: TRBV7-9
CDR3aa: CASSLRQGNTGELFF
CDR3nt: TGTGCCAGCAGCTTACGACAGGGGAACACCGGGGAGCTGTTTTTT

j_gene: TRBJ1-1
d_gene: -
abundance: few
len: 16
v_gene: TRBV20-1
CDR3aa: CSARAGGGEGGTEAFF
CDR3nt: TGCAGTGCTAGAGCGGGCGGGGGAGAGGGAGGCACTGAAGCTTTCTTT

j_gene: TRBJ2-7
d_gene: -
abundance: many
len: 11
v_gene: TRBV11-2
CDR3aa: CASSNRLEQYF
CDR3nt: TGTGCCAGCAGCAACCGTTTGGAGCAGTACTTC

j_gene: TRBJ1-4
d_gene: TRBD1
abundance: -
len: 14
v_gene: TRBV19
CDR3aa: CASRSDRVREKLFF
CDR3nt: TGTGCCAGTAGATCTGACAGGGTCCGGGAAAAACTGTTTTTT

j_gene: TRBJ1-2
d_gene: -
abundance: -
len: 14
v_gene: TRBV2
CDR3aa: CASTLNLPGEGYTF
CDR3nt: TGTGCCAGCACCCTAAACCTCCCAGGGGAGGGCTACACCTTC

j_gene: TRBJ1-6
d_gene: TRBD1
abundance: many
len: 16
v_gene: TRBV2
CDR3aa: CASSEMGTVKHSPLHF
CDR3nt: TGTGCCAGCAGTGAAATGGGGACAGTGAAACATTCACCCCTCCACTTT

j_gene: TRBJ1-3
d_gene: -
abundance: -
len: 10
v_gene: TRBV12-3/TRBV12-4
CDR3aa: CASSWDAIYF
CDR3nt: TGTGCCAGCAGTTGGGACGCCATATATTTT

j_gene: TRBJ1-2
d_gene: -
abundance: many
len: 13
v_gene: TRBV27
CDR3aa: CASSLVRGDGYTF
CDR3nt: TGTGCCAGCAGTTTAGTCAGGGGCGATGGCTACACCTTC

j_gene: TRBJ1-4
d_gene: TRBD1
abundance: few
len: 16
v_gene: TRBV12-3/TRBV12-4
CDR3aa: CASSLPGGSTNEKLFF
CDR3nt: TGTGCCAGCAGTTTACCAGGGGGCTCAACTAATGAAAAACTGTTTTTT

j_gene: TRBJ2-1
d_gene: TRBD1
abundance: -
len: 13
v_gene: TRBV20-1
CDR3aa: CSAVGQGASEQFF
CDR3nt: TGCAGTGCCGTGGGACAGGGGGCTTCTGAGCAGTTCTTC

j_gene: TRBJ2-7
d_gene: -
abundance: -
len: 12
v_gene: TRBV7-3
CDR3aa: CASSPNGREQYF
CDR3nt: TGTGCCAGCAGCCCAAATGGCCGCGAGCAGTACTTC

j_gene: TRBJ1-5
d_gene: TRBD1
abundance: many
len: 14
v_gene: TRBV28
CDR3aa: CASTGQPWNQPQHF
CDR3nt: TGTGCCAGCACGGGACAGCCCTGGAATCAGCCCCAGCATTTT

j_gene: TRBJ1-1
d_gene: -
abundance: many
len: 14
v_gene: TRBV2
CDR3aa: CASSDNGGDTEAFF
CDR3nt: TGTGCCAGCAGTGATAACGGGGGGGACACTGAAGCTTTCTTT

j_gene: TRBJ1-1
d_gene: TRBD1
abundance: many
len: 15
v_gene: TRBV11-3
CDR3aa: CASSLGGQTNTEAFF
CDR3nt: TGTGCCAGCAGCTTAGGGGGACAGACAAACACTGAAGCTTTCTTT

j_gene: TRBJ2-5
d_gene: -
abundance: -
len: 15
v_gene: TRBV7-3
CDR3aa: CASSTAGTLQETQYF
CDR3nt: TGTGCCAGCAGCACTGCGGGGACCTTGCAAGAGACCCAGTACTTC

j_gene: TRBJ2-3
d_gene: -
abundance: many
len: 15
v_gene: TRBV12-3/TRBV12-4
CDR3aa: CASSLSRGGTDTQYF
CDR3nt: TGTGCCAGCAGTTTATCGCGGGGAGGCACAGATACGCAGTATTTT